This TCR beta chain came from a study of blood T cells in healthy people across ages. General study results and limits: Naive CD4+ cells and diversity were both higher in long-lived donors than in aged donors.

The CDR3 length is 14 residues. Trimming removed 5 bases from V and 6 bases from J; junction bases left unmatched: 7. Sample-barcoded 5' priming and a J-beta primer mix drove a second PCR of about 7 to 11 cycles. A template-switch adaptor that had 12 random nucleotides put a tag on each cDNA molecule. TCRdb itself ran the 5' RACE reads through MiXCR, one entry per CDR3 protein. The profile shows around 710,000 distinct CDR3 sequences, roughly 41% of them singletons. This clonotype turned up a few times. The antigen is undetermined. This sequence originates from a woman aged 55-69 years in good health. The specimen sequenced was blood. The chain employs TRBV12-3 or TRBV12-4 and TRBJ1-2, with 9 bases that match TRBD1. CDR3 amino acids: CASSPGQGLDGYTF. The DNA of the CDR3 is TGTGCCAGCAGTCCGGGACAGGGTTTGGATGGCTACACCTTC.